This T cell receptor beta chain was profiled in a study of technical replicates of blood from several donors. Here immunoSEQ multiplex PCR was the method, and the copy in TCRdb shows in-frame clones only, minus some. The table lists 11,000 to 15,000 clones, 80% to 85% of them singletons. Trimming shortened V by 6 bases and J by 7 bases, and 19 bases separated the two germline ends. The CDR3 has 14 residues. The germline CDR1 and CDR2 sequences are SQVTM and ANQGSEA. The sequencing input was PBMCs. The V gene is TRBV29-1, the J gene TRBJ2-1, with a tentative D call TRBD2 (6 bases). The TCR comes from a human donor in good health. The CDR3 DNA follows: TGCAGCGTCGGAAGGCTAGCGATAATGAATGAGCAGTTCTTC. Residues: CSVGRLAIMNEQFF.